The rows below give T cell receptor beta chains drawn from one sample of a study of T cells after yellow fever vaccination. TCRdb independently ran MiXCR on the 5' RACE reads; one entry per CDR3 protein. The profile shows just under 600,000 distinct CDR3 sequences, 13% of them singletons. The specimen was PBMCs, collected on the day of the yellow fever booster vaccination. Receptors originate from a man aged 25 to 40 who received the YFV17D yellow fever vaccine. Each CDR3 is given with its conserved first and last residue. The D gene is left open where the match is weak. Clone size appears in some rows only: once, few, many, or a class for an expanded clone.

.	TRBJ2-6	TRBV7-9	few	TGTGCCAGCAGCTACACAGGGACTGGGGCCAACGTCCTGACTTTC	CASSYTGTGANVLTF
.	TRBJ2-1	TRBV2	few	TGTGCCAGCCGTAAGGGCGGCTCTTCCTACAATGAGCAGTTCTTC	CASRKGGSSYNEQFF
TRBD2	TRBJ2-7	TRBV5-1	.	TGCGCCAGCAGCTCCTTGGGGGTAGCGGGGAACTACGAGCAGTACTTC	CASSSLGVAGNYEQYF
.	TRBJ2-7	TRBV10-3	.	TGTGCCATCAGTGAAGGCACCCACGAGCAGTACTTC	CAISEGTHEQYF
TRBD1	TRBJ2-4	TRBV28	few	TGTGCCAGCACCACCTCCCGGGACAGGGGGCACATTCAGTACTTC	CASTTSRDRGHIQYF
TRBD2	TRBJ2-2	TRBV6-5	.	TGTGCCAGCAGTTACTCAGGACTAGCGGGAGCCACCGGGGAGCTGTTTTTT	CASSYSGLAGATGELFF
.	TRBJ2-5	TRBV29-1	few	TGCAGCGGGGGACCGACCTTCCAAGAGACCCAGTACTTC	CSGGPTFQETQYF
TRBD2	TRBJ2-3	TRBV10-3	few	TGTGCCATCAAGACTAGCGACACAGATACGCAGTATTTT	CAIKTSDTDTQYF
TRBD1	TRBJ1-5	TRBV2	few	TGTGCCAGCAGTGAACAGGGACAGCGGAATCAGCCCCAGCATTTT	CASSEQGQRNQPQHF
TRBD1	TRBJ2-3	TRBV15	.	TGTGCCACAGGGGACAGGGGAACGGATACGCAGTATTTT	CATGDRGTDTQYF
TRBD1	TRBJ2-7	TRBV12-3/TRBV12-4	.	TGTGCCAGCAGTTTAGGCTTTGGGACAGGCTTATCCTACGAGCAGTACTTC	CASSLGFGTGLSYEQYF
.	TRBJ2-3	TRBV6-2/TRBV6-3	few	TGTGCCAGCAGTTACGTTTTCACAGATACGCAGTATTTT	CASSYVFTDTQYF
.	TRBJ2-5	TRBV12-3/TRBV12-4	many	TGTGCCAGCAGTTTTGAGGGGGCCCAGTACTTC	CASSFEGAQYF
TRBD2	TRBJ2-1	TRBV12-3/TRBV12-4	.	TGTGCCAGCAGGACTAGCGGGAGTGCTAGTAATGAGCAGTTCTTC	CASRTSGSASNEQFF
.	TRBJ2-6	TRBV7-9	.	TGTGCCAGCAGCTCACACGCTGGGGCCAACGTCCTGACTTTC	CASSSHAGANVLTF
TRBD2	TRBJ2-1	TRBV7-9	.	TGTGCCAGCAGCCACGGACTAGCGGGAACCCCCCGGGAGCAGTTCTTC	CASSHGLAGTPREQFF
.	TRBJ1-2	TRBV5-6	few	TGTGCCAGCAGCTCCTGGGCAGGGAACTATGGCTACACCTTC	CASSSWAGNYGYTF
.	TRBJ2-4	TRBV7-2	few	TGTGCCAGCAGCTCGCGGACAGAGCAAAACATTCAGTACTTC	CASSSRTEQNIQYF
.	TRBJ2-7	TRBV9	few	TGTGCCAGCAGCGTGGACCCAGCCTGGGGGTACGAGCAGTACTTC	CASSVDPAWGYEQYF
.	TRBJ2-7	TRBV3-1	.	TGTGCCAGCAGCAACGGGTTGGGGCGCTACGAGCAGTACTTC	CASSNGLGRYEQYF
.	TRBJ2-7	TRBV29-1	.	TGCAGCGTTGAACCCCGGGGAGGCAGGCTTGGCGAGCAGTACTTC	CSVEPRGGRLGEQYF
.	TRBJ1-3	TRBV4-3	.	TGCGCCAGCAGCCAAGACGAGGGGGTGACTGGAAACACCATATATTTT	CASSQDEGVTGNTIYF
.	TRBJ2-1	TRBV7-2	.	TGTGCCAGCAGCCAAAGGGGTCCGGGAGTCTACAATGAGCAGTTCTTC	CASSQRGPGVYNEQFF
TRBD2	TRBJ2-1	TRBV7-2	.	TGTGCCAGCAGCTTACCACTAGCGGGAGAGAGGGTATCCTACAATGAGCAGTTCTTC	CASSLPLAGERVSYNEQFF
.	TRBJ1-2	TRBV12-3/TRBV12-4	.	TGTGCCAGCAGTTTCTTTGACAGGGGCTACACCTTC	CASSFFDRGYTF
.	TRBJ2-3	TRBV24-1	once	TGTGCCACCCAAGGATTCACAGATACGCAGTATTTT	CATQGFTDTQYF
.	TRBJ2-5	TRBV30	few	TGTGCCTGGAGTCCCCGGGTCAGCACTCCAGGGACCCAGTACTTC	CAWSPRVSTPGTQYF
.	TRBJ2-7	TRBV4-3	.	TGCGCCAGCAGCCAAGCGGTTGGGATCTTCTCCTACGAGCAGTACTTC	CASSQAVGIFSYEQYF
TRBD1	TRBJ2-3	TRBV10-1	.	TGCGCCAGCAGTGATCCGAACAGGGGGAATACGCAGTATTTT	CASSDPNRGNTQYF
.	TRBJ2-3	TRBV3-1	many	TGTGCCAGCAGCCGGACAGACGGCACAGATACGCAGTATTTT	CASSRTDGTDTQYF
.	TRBJ2-7	TRBV2	.	TGTGCCAGCAGTGGGCGATACGAGCAGTACTTC	CASSGRYEQYF
.	TRBJ2-5	TRBV6-5	many	TGTGCCAGCAGCCCCGGGGGGACCCAGTACTTC	CASSPGGTQYF
TRBD2	TRBJ2-3	TRBV20-1	few	TGCAGTGCTAGAGTGCTCGCTAGCGGGTCGAGCACAGATACGCAGTATTTT	CSARVLASGSSTDTQYF
TRBD2	TRBJ2-7	TRBV9	few	TGTGCCAGCAGCGTAGTTTCCCCTAGCGGGAGGGCCCACGAGCAGTACTTC	CASSVVSPSGRAHEQYF
.	TRBJ2-1	TRBV6-2/TRBV6-3	.	TGTGCCAGCAGTTACCGGCTAGCCTGGATGGGGCAGTTCTTC	CASSYRLAWMGQFF
.	TRBJ2-7	TRBV25-1	few	TGTGCCAGCAGTGGGCGCAGGGGCTCCTACGAGCAGTACTTC	CASSGRRGSYEQYF
TRBD2	TRBJ2-1	TRBV20-1	few	TGCAGTGCCAAAAAAGCGGGGGCCTACAATGAGCAGTTCTTC	CSAKKAGAYNEQFF